This T cell receptor beta chain stems from a study of T cells in Graves' hyperthyroidism and ophthalmopathy. What was amplified from RNA transcripts were TCR beta CDR3 regions. Primed by the HTBI set, a first-round RT-PCR was run on the TCR CDR3. TCRdb itself ran the multiplex PCR reads through MiXCR, one entry per CDR3 protein. The sample holds under 750,000 distinct CDR3 sequences, around 20% seen once. After removal of 3 bases from V and 6 bases from J, the junction contained 3 bases not matched to a gene. CDR3 length equals 13 residues. Per germline, CDR1 SGHRS and CDR2 YFSETQ. Sequenced input: blood. The receptor's source is a woman between 45 and 60 years old with Graves' hyperthyroidism that later progressed to Graves' ophthalmopathy. This chain connects TRBV5-1 to TRBJ2-1; 7 nucleotides line up with TRBD2. CDR3 region: CASSSLAANEQFF. The DNA for the CDR3 is TGCGCCAGCAGCTCTCTAGCGGCCAATGAGCAGTTCTTC. The complete variable domain, with remaining parts taken from reference TRBV5-1 and TRBJ2-1, reads KAGVTQTPRYLIKTRGQQVTLSCSPISGHRSVSWYQQTPGQGLQFLFEYFSETQRNKGNFPGRFSGRQFSNSRSEMNVSTLELGDSALYLCASSSLAANEQFFGPGTRLTVL.